Following are 6 T cell receptor beta chains from one sample sequenced in a study of blood T cell repertoires in COVID-19. TCRdb's table, derived via immunoSEQ multiplex PCR, lists solely in-frame clones and lacks some. The sample gives 45,000 to 70,000 clones, around nine tenths of which show up once; 6.5% is in the top ten. The specimen was peripheral blood. These receptor sequences come from a woman aged 55-69 years with COVID-19, enrolled during active disease.

The chain couples TRBV19 to TRBJ1-2, with a tentative D call TRBD1 (6 bases). The CDR3 spans 13 residues. The V end was cut by 6 bases, the J end by 4 bases, with 12 bases between. Germline-derived CDR1 and CDR2 are LNHDA and SQIVND (reference sequence). CDR3 nucleotide sequence: TGTGCCAGTAGCCTGACAGGTTCCTATGGCTACACCTTC. Its translation is CASSLTGSYGYTF.

The rearrangement links TRBV3-1 (or the pseudogene TRBV3-2) to TRBJ2-3; 7 bases agree with TRBD2. The CDR3 length is 19 residues. V lost 4 bases and J lost 8; bases outside the gene matches: 24. Germline V gene lookup returns CDR1 LGHDT and CDR2 YNNKEL (reference sequence). This chain's CDR3 is CASSPGGTISVMHLGTQYF. The CDR3 coding sequence is TGTGCCAGCAGCCCAGGTGGGACTATCAGCGTGATGCATTTGGGTACGCAGTATTTT.

V gene TRBV7-9 combines with J gene TRBJ1-1; the match to TRBD1 covers 9 bases. The CDR3 covers 15 residues. Germline V gives CDR1 SEHNR, CDR2 FQNEAQ (reference sequence). V shed 3 bases and J 4 bases; nucleotides not matched to a gene: 6. The CDR3: CASSFNRGRGTEAFF. Written as DNA, the CDR3 is TGTGCCAGCAGCTTTAACAGGGGGCGCGGCACTGAAGCTTTCTTT.

The chain carries TRBV12-3 or TRBV12-4 and TRBJ1-2, with unresolved D. This CDR3 has 12 residues. The V end lost 5 bases, the J end lost 3 bases, and 7 bases lay between the germline ends. This CDR3 reads CASSQRDYGYTF. Here the CDR3 DNA reads TGTGCCAGCAGTCAACGGGACTATGGCTACACCTTC.

The rearrangement uses TRBV30 and TRBJ1-2; tentatively, D is TRBD1 (5 bases). Germline V CDR1 and CDR2: GTSNPN, SVGIG (reference sequence). V was pared by 5 bases and J by 8 bases, with 15 bases between. This CDR3 has 12 amino acids. CDR3 region: CAWVWGGEGYTF. CDR3 sequence (DNA): TGTGCCTGGGTCTGGGGAGGGGAGGGCTACACCTTC.

The V call is TRBV10-1, the J call TRBJ2-1; 15 bases agree with TRBD2. Unmatched junction bases numbered 13, after V lost 4 bases and J lost 0 bases. The germline V gene encodes CDR1 WNHNN and CDR2 SYGVQD (reference sequence). The CDR3 runs 21 residues. In nucleotides, the CDR3 is TGCGCCAGCAGTGCTGGAGTCGGGGGACTAGCGGGGGGTAGCTCCTACAATGAGCAGTTCTTC. It yields the protein CASSAGVGGLAGGSSYNEQFF.